This is a list of T cell receptor beta chains from one sample in a study of T cells after yellow fever vaccination. Using its own MiXCR run on the 5' RACE reads, TCRdb lists one record per CDR3 protein. The sample has approximately 140,000 distinct CDR3 sequences, 7.7% seen once. Sequenced here: CD4+ T cells sorted from PBMCs, sampled 5 days after the yellow fever booster vaccination. The source of these receptors is a man younger than 45 who received the YFV17D yellow fever vaccine. The CDR3 runs from the conserved cysteine through the conserved F or W. The D gene is left open where the match is weak. Clone size is shown for a subset of rows, as once, few, many or a class of expanded clone.

many	TRBJ2-7	TRBV7-8	TRBD2	CASSLDQTSGNPYEQYF	TGTGCCAGCAGCTTGGACCAGACTAGCGGAAATCCCTACGAGCAGTACTTC
many	TRBJ2-3	TRBV29-1	.	CSVERQPTDTQYF	TGCAGCGTTGAAAGGCAACCCACAGATACGCAGTATTTT
many	TRBJ2-1	TRBV11-2	.	CASSLDLDFNEQFF	TGTGCCAGCAGTTTAGACCTAGATTTCAATGAGCAGTTCTTC
few	TRBJ2-7	TRBV20-1	.	CSASRDHEQYF	TGCAGTGCTTCCAGGGACCACGAGCAGTACTTC
.	TRBJ2-5	TRBV7-3	.	CASRFADFETQYF	TGTGCCAGCCGCTTTGCTGATTTTGAGACCCAGTACTTC
few	TRBJ2-7	TRBV5-4	.	CASSARGGKRYEQYF	TGTGCCAGCAGCGCGCGTGGGGGGAAGAGGTACGAGCAGTACTTC
many	TRBJ2-1	TRBV20-1	TRBD1	CSARPGQGGFNEQFF	TGCAGTGCTAGGCCCGGACAGGGTGGTTTCAATGAGCAGTTCTTC
few	TRBJ2-7	TRBV5-1	TRBD1	CASGGQGGYEQYF	TGCGCCAGCGGGGGACAGGGTGGTTACGAGCAGTACTTC
.	TRBJ1-5	TRBV4-2	.	CASSQGGRDQPQHF	TGTGCCAGCAGCCAAGGAGGGAGAGATCAGCCCCAGCATTTT
many	TRBJ1-4	TRBV20-1	.	CSALGVDEKLFF	TGCAGTGCTTTAGGGGTAGATGAAAAACTGTTTTTT
many	TRBJ2-3	TRBV12-3/TRBV12-4	.	CASSRDSADTQYF	TGTGCCAGCAGCCGGGACTCAGCAGATACGCAGTATTTT
many	TRBJ2-7	TRBV20-1	TRBD2	CSARGLGSYEQYF	TGCAGTGCCCGAGGACTAGGGAGCTACGAGCAGTACTTC
many	TRBJ2-3	TRBV5-1	TRBD1	CASSATGVQQYF	TGCGCCAGCAGCGCAACAGGGGTTCAGCAGTATTTT
many	TRBJ2-7	TRBV9	.	CASSVGWAVGPELAQYF	TGTGCCAGCAGCGTAGGGTGGGCTGTGGGACCAGAATTGGCGCAGTACTTC
few	TRBJ2-3	TRBV18	TRBD1	CASSLGQGGDTQYF	TGTGCCAGCTCACTAGGACAGGGAGGAGATACGCAGTATTTT
many	TRBJ2-7	TRBV6-5	TRBD1	CASTPPDRSVEQYF	TGTGCCAGCACCCCCCCGGACAGGTCAGTCGAGCAGTACTTC
many	TRBJ1-3	TRBV19	.	CASYRGTYYSGNTIYF	TGTGCCAGTTACAGAGGGACCTACTACTCTGGAAACACCATATATTTT
many	TRBJ2-7	TRBV7-2	TRBD1	CASSSTGRSYEQYF	TGTGCCAGCAGCTCGACAGGGCGGAGCTACGAGCAGTACTTC
many	TRBJ2-7	TRBV6-1	TRBD2	CASSDPLSRAGVAYEQYF	TGTGCCAGCAGTGATCCCCTGAGTCGGGCGGGAGTAGCGTACGAGCAGTACTTC
many	TRBJ2-2	TRBV30	.	CAWTDGNTGELFF	TGTGCCTGGACGGACGGTAACACCGGGGAGCTGTTTTTT
many	TRBJ1-1	TRBV28	.	CAATGASGLNTEAFF	TGTGCCGCAACAGGAGCCTCGGGACTGAACACTGAAGCTTTCTTT
.	TRBJ1-1	TRBV11-2	TRBD1	CASSYAGTGAMNTEAFF	TGTGCCAGCAGCTACGCGGGGACAGGAGCCATGAACACTGAAGCTTTCTTT
many	TRBJ1-5	TRBV15	.	CATRLSNQPQHF	TGTGCCACCAGGCTGAGTAATCAGCCCCAGCATTTT
.	TRBJ2-5	TRBV20-1	TRBD2	CSASPSGIGTQYF	TGCAGTGCTAGCCCTAGCGGGATAGGGACCCAGTACTTC
many	TRBJ2-4	TRBV9	.	CASSGSGSKNIQYF	TGTGCCAGCAGCGGGTCGGGGTCCAAAAACATTCAGTACTTC
many	TRBJ2-3	TRBV10-2	TRBD2	CASSGLAGGSGSTDTQYF	TGCGCCAGCAGCGGACTAGCGGGAGGGTCAGGAAGCACAGATACGCAGTATTTT
many	TRBJ2-3	TRBV15	.	CATSPRAGGGADTQYF	TGTGCCACCAGCCCCCGCGCGGGTGGAGGAGCAGATACGCAGTATTTT
few	TRBJ2-1	TRBV6-1	TRBD1	CASNRLLQGASVNEQFF	TGTGCCAGCAATCGCCTACTCCAGGGGGCGTCGGTCAATGAGCAGTTCTTC
few	TRBJ2-7	TRBV19	.	CASSINRRTTYEQYF	TGTGCCAGTAGTATAAACAGAAGGACAACCTACGAGCAGTACTTC
many	TRBJ1-2	TRBV12-3/TRBV12-4	.	CASTTGGRSNGYTF	TGTGCCAGCACCACCGGAGGGCGGTCTAATGGCTACACCTTC
.	TRBJ2-1	TRBV4-3	.	CASSQGDQTELLFDEQFF	TGCGCCAGCAGCCAAGGAGATCAGACGGAACTCCTGTTTGATGAGCAGTTCTTC